This is a list of T cell receptor beta chains from one sample in a study of breast tumors, draining lymph nodes, adjacent tissues. TCRdb re-called the multiplex PCR reads through MiXCR, storing one row per CDR3 protein. This table holds about 180,000 distinct CDR3 sequences, approximately 33% found once. Specimen: axillary lymph node tissue. These receptor sequences come from a female donor with breast cancer. Some clones in this sample may be carry-over from other donors' samples. CDR3s leave out the opening cysteine and the closing phenylalanine or tryptophan. Each record gives: J gene, clone size, V gene, CDR3 protein. Clone size is not always given. Where it is, it says once, few, many or a class for expanded clones.

>TRBJ2-1|-|TRBV20-1
SGLTSGSYNEQF
>TRBJ2-3|many|TRBV6-6
ASSHGGVAGGPDTQY
>TRBJ2-3|-|TRBV3-1
ASRQFSSGSSTQY
>TRBJ2-1|-|TRBV7-9
ASSYKSVGWVEQL
>TRBJ1-5|-|TRBV6-4
ASSEQGGGTDTQPQH
>TRBJ1-2|-|TRBV6-5
ASSRTEGYT
>TRBJ1-5|many|TRBV7-2
ASSLGIQGGNQPQH
>TRBJ2-1|-|TRBV28
ASRLAGGYNEQF
>TRBJ2-3|-|TRBV29-1
SVDKGRTDTQY
>TRBJ1-1|few|TRBV7-8
ASSENRVGTEAF
>TRBJ2-1|many|TRBV9
ASSVALAGSPEQF
>TRBJ1-1|few|TRBV11-2
ASSQINTEAF
>TRBJ1-2|many|TRBV9
ASSTQGRYYGYT
>TRBJ2-2|many|TRBV7-6
ASSYLPGTSGFDGELF
>TRBJ1-2|-|TRBV7-9
ASSLGVQGGENGYT
>TRBJ2-7|many|TRBV11-1
ASSPPQGSHEQY
>TRBJ1-2|many|TRBV2
ASSESNYGYT
>TRBJ1-6|many|TRBV14
ASSQVGSRSPLH
>TRBJ2-4|many|TRBV20-1
SASFLAGGKNIQY
>TRBJ1-5|-|TRBV2
ASSLRTGQYEH
>TRBJ1-4|-|TRBV5-1
ASSLPAGNEKLF
>TRBJ2-1|-|TRBV11-2
ACSLELNEQF
>TRBJ2-3|many|TRBV24-1
ATSEPTGSRADTQY
>TRBJ2-1|few|TRBV6-6
ASSHGGGGGYNEQF
>TRBJ1-4|-|TRBV11-2
ASSPGEGSAKLF
>TRBJ1-2|-|TRBV12-3/TRBV12-4
ASNTGTGIHNYGYT
>TRBJ1-1|few|TRBV5-8
ASSLDPHGTEAF
>TRBJ2-1|many|TRBV29-1
SVRDGGGPYNEQF
>TRBJ1-5|few|TRBV27
ASSLFGNQPQH
>TRBJ2-7|many|TRBV2
ASRPGDEQY
>TRBJ2-6|many|TRBV9
ASSSGTGGSGANVLT
>TRBJ1-4|many|TRBV30
AWSVSAPGTGFEKLF
>TRBJ1-2|many|TRBV29-1
SVGQRYNYGYT
>TRBJ1-4|many|TRBV24-1
ATSDFIGFPTNEKLF
>TRBJ2-1|-|TRBV12-3/TRBV12-4
ASRHPGLAGGHQF
>TRBJ2-7|many|TRBV20-1
SAWTRSEQY
>TRBJ2-5|once|TRBV7-9
ASSLGSGRAPGETQY
>TRBJ1-5|-|TRBV6-2/TRBV6-3
ASSYHGQGSNQPQH
>TRBJ2-2|many|TRBV7-9
ASSLLLGQGTGELF